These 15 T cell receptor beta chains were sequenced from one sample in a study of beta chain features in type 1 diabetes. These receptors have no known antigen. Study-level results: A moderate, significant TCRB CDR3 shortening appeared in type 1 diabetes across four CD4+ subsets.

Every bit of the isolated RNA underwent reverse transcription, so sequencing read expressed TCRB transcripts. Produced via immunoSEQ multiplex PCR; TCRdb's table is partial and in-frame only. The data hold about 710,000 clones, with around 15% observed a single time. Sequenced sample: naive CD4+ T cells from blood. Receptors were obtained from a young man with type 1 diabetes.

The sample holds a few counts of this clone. The CDR3 region has the DNA TGCGCCAGCAGCTCGGACGGGAACACTGAAGCTTTCTTT. Translation gives CASSSDGNTEAFF. V is TRBV5-1 and J is TRBJ1-1, with D hard to call. V lost 3 bases and J 1 base, leaving 7 bases between the germline ends. From germline, CDR1 is SGHRS and CDR2 YFSETQ. This CDR3 comprises 13 residues.

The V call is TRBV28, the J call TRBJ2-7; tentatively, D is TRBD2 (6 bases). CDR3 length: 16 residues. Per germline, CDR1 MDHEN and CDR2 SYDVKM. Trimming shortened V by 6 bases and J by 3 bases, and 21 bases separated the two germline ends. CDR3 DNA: TGTGCCAGCAGCACCCGATCGGGGGATCGGTACTACGAGCAGTACTTC. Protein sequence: CASSTRSGDRYYEQYF. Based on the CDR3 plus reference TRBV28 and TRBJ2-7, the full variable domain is DVKVTQSSRYLVKRTGEKVFLECVQDMDHENMFWYRQDPGLGLRLIYFSYDVKMKEKGDIPEGYSVSREKKERFSLILESASTNQTSMYLCASSTRSGDRYYEQYFGPGTRLTVT.

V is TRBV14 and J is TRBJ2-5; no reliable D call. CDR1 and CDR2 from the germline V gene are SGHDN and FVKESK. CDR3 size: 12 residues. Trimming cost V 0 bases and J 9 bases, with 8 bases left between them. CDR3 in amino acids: CASSQERSAQYF. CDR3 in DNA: TGTGCCAGCAGCCAAGAGCGGTCGGCCCAGTACTTC.

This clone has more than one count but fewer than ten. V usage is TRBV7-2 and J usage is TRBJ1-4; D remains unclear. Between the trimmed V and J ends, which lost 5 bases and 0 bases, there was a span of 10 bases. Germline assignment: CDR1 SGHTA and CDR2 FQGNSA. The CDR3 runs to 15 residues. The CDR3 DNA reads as TGTGCCAGCAGCCCTGACACCGCAACTAATGAAAAACTGTTTTTT. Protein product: CASSPDTATNEKLFF.

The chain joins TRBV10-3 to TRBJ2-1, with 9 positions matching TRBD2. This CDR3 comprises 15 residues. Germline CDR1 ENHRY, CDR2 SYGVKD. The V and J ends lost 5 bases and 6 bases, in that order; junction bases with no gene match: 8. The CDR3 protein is CAISTGTSYGNEQFF. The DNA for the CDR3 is TGTGCCATCAGTACCGGGACTAGCTATGGCAATGAGCAGTTCTTC.

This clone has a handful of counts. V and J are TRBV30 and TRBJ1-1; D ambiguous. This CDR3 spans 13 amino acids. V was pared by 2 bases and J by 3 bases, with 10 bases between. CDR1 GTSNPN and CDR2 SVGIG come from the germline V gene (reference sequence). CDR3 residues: CAWSLSRHTEAFF. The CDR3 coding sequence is TGTGCCTGGAGTCTTAGCAGACACACTGAAGCTTTCTTT.

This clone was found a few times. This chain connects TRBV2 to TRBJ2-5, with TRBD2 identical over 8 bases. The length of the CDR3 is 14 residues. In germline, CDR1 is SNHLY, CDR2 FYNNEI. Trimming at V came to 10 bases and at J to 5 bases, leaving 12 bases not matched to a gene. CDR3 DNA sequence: TGTGCCACCGTGAGCGGGGGCTCGGGTGAGACCCAGTACTTC. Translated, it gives CATVSGGSGETQYF.

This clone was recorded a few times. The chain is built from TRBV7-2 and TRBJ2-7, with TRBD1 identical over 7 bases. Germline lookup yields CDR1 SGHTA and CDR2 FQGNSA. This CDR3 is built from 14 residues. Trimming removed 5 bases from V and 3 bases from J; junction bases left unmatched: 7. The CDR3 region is CASSARQGRYEQYF. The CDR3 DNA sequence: TGTGCCAGCAGCGCCCGACAGGGACGCTACGAGCAGTACTTC.

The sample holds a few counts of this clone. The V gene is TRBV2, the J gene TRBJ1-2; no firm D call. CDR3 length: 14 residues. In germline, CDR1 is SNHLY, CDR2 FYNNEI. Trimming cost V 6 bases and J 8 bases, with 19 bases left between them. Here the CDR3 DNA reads TGTGCCAGCAGCGCCATGGTGCGTGGGTTGGGCTACACCTTC. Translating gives CASSAMVRGLGYTF.

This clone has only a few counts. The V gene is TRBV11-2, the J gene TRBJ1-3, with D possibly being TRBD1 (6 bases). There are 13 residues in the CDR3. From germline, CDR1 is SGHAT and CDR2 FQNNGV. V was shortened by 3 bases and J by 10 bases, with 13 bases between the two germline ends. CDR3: CASSFTGIGTIYF. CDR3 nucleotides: TGTGCCAGCAGCTTTACAGGGATTGGTACCATATATTTT.

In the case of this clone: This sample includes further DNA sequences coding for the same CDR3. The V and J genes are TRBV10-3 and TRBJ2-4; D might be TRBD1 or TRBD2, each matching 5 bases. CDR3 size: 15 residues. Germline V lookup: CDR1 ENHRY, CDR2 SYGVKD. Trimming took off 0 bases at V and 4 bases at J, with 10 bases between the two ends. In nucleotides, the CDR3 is TGTGCCATCAGTGAGTCGGGGACGGTGAAAAACATTCAGTACTTC. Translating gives CAISESGTVKNIQYF.

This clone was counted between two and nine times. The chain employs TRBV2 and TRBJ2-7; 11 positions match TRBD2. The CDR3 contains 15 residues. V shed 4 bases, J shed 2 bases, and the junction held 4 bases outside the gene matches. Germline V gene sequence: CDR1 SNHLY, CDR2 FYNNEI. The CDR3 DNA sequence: TGTGCCAGCAGTGGGAGACTAGCGGGGCCCTACGAGCAGTACTTC. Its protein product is CASSGRLAGPYEQYF. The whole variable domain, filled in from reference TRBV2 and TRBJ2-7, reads EPEVTQTPSHQVTQMGQEVILRCVPISNHLYFYWYRQILGQKVEFLVSFYNNEISEKSEIFDDQFSVERPDGSNFTLKIRSTKLEDSAMYFCASSGRLAGPYEQYFGPGTRLTVT.

The chain's CDR3 is CASSPGTASWGYTF. The CDR3 DNA sequence: TGTGCCAGCAGCCCGGGGACAGCATCATGGGGCTACACCTTC. This sequence joins TRBV5-4 and TRBJ1-2; 7 bases fit TRBD1. The CDR3 has 14 residues. Trimming at V came to 4 bases and at J to 8 bases, leaving 11 bases not matched to a gene. Germline V CDR1 and CDR2: SGHNT, YYREEE (reference sequence).

The CDR3 nucleotides are TGTGCCTGGAGTGTAGGCGACCCCAGGGCTTACGAGCAGTACTTC. This encodes CAWSVGDPRAYEQYF. This chain connects TRBV30 to TRBJ2-7; a weak D match, TRBD1 (5 bases). This CDR3 contains 15 residues. V lost 0 bases and J 4 bases, leaving 16 bases between the germline ends. The germline gives CDR1 GTSNPN, CDR2 SVGIG (reference sequence).

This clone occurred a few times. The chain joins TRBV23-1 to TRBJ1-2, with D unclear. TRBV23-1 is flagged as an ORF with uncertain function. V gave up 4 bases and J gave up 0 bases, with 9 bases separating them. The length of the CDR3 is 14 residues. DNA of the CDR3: TGCGCCAGCAGTCCAGTCCCTCCTAACTATGGCTACACCTTC. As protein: CASSPVPPNYGYTF.